The 3 T cell receptor beta chains reported below all come from one sample, sequenced in a study of cytomegalovirus exposure and HLA in healthy donors. This PCR relied on a set of 60 Vbeta primers and 13 Jbeta primers. Repertoires were generated with immunoSEQ multiplex PCR, while TCRdb's copy carries only in-frame clones and drops some. The sample has around 150,000 clones; roughly 68% are singletons. The specimen was PBMCs. The receptors derive from a man younger than 45 in good health and CMV-seropositive.

This clone was detected a few times. The chain carries TRBV11-2 and TRBJ1-3; TRBD1 might be the D (6 bases). Trimming stripped 6 bases from V and 0 bases from J, with 15 bases between. CDR3 size: 16 residues. CDR1 is SGHAT, CDR2 FQNNGV, per germline. As DNA, the CDR3 is TGTGCCAGCAGTCTTACAGGGCCTAGCTCTGGAAACACCATATATTTT. Its translation: CASSLTGPSSGNTIYF. Based on the CDR3 plus reference TRBV11-2 and TRBJ1-3, the full variable domain is EAGVAQSPRYKIIEKRQSVAFWCNPISGHATLYWYQQILGQGPKLLIQFQNNGVVDDSQLPKDRFSAERLKGVDSTLKIQPAKLEDSAVYLCASSLTGPSSGNTIYFGEGSWLTVV.

The chain has TRBV4-1 and TRBJ1-5; no firm D call. Trimming removed 3 bases at V and 2 bases at J, with 8 bases between. CDR3 length: 14 residues. Germline CDR1 and CDR2: MGHRA and YSYEKL. CDR3 DNA sequence: TGCGCCAGCAGCCACAGGTCGGGCAATCAGCCCCAGCATTTT. It yields the protein CASSHRSGNQPQHF.

The rearrangement uses TRBV18 and TRBJ1-1; perhaps TRBD1 as D (6 bases). Germline-derived CDR1 and CDR2 are KGHSH and LQKENI. The germline V and J ends were trimmed by 3 bases and 0 bases, with 11 bases remaining between them. The CDR3 is 15 amino acids. CDR3 protein: CASSPTGTLNTEAFF. The CDR3 DNA is TGTGCCAGCTCACCTACCGGGACATTGAACACTGAAGCTTTCTTT.